Following are 22 T cell receptor beta chains from one sample sequenced in a study of blood T cell repertoires in COVID-19. Method: immunoSEQ multiplex PCR; TCRdb's copy keeps in-frame clones and lacks some. The sample holds fewer than 150,000 clones, 84% seen once. The sequenced material came from PBMCs or T cells enriched from blood (not recorded which). The receptors stem from a woman under 30 who had been exposed to COVID-19.

The chain is built from TRBV7-6 and TRBJ1-1; D remains ambiguous. With 7 bases removed from V and 0 bases from J, the gap between germline ends came to 9 bases. The CDR3 totals 13 residues. CDR1 is SGHVS and CDR2 is FNYEAQ in the germline V gene. The DNA for the CDR3 is TGTGCCAGCACCAGGATCCTGAACACTGAAGCTTTCTTT. Its translation is CASTRILNTEAFF.

The chain couples TRBV7-2 to TRBJ2-2; TRBD2 agrees at 13 bases. The CDR3 is made up of 18 amino acids. V lost 3 bases to trimming and J lost 5 bases; unmatched junction nucleotides: 9. Germline-derived CDR1 and CDR2 are SGHTA and FQGNSA. Here the CDR3 reads CASSFQLAGGITTGELFF. The CDR3 DNA follows: TGTGCCAGCAGCTTCCAACTAGCGGGAGGGATAACTACCGGGGAGCTGTTTTTT.

The genes are TRBV7-2 and TRBJ2-1, with 13 bases fitting TRBD2. The length of the CDR3 is 15 residues. J was trimmed by 9 bases and V by 5 bases; bases with no gene match: 7. The germline V gene encodes CDR1 SGHTA and CDR2 FQGNSA. The CDR3 reads CASSRTSGSIREQFF. CDR3 sequence (DNA): TGTGCCAGCAGCCGGACTAGCGGGAGTATCCGTGAGCAGTTCTTC.

This clone was seen just once. The V call is TRBV6-1, the J call TRBJ1-2, with D possibly matching TRBD1 (6 bases). CDR1 is MNHNS, CDR2 SASEGT, per germline. V was pared by 3 bases and J by 5 bases, with 10 bases between. The CDR3 length is 13 residues. Here the CDR3 reads CASSELGAYGYTF. CDR3 DNA: TGTGCCAGCAGTGAGTTGGGGGCTTATGGCTACACCTTC.

This chain joins TRBV4-2 and TRBJ2-5; 8 bases are a match to TRBD2. Germline-derived CDR1 and CDR2 are LGHNA and YNFKEQ. V trimming: 2 bases; J trimming: 5 bases; junction bases outside the gene matches: 10. CDR3 length: 16 residues. The CDR3 spells CASSQPTRGGLETQYF. The CDR3 nucleotides read TGTGCCAGCAGCCAACCAACCCGCGGGGGGCTCGAGACCCAGTACTTC.

V and J are TRBV11-3 and TRBJ2-1, with 7 bases aligning to TRBD2. Germline loops: CDR1 SGHNT, CDR2 YENEEA. The CDR3 has 12 amino acids. V shed 2 bases, J shed 12 bases, and the junction held 4 bases outside the gene matches. Written as DNA, the CDR3 is TGTGCCAGCAGCTTAACCGCGGGAGTGCAGTTCTTC. It is translated as CASSLTAGVQFF.

This clone was seen only once. The chain joins TRBV28 to TRBJ1-2, with 12 bases matching TRBD1. The CDR3 is made up of 18 amino acids. Trimming cost V 7 bases and J 8 bases; bases outside gene matches: 20. Germline CDR1 and CDR2: MDHEN and SYDVKM. In DNA, the CDR3 is TGTGCCAGCACCTCGTTGTCCCCGGCCGGGACAGGGGGCTGGGGCTACACCTTC. Translating it yields CASTSLSPAGTGGWGYTF.

This rearrangement joins TRBV19 to TRBJ1-3, with D maybe TRBD1 (5 bases). V was shortened by 7 bases and J by 0 bases, with 13 bases between the two germline ends. CDR3 length: 15 residues. The germline gives CDR1 LNHDA, CDR2 SQIVND (reference sequence). CDR3 sequence: CASNHGAYSGNTIYF. CDR3 sequence (DNA): TGTGCCAGTAATCATGGGGCTTACTCTGGAAACACCATATATTTT.

The chain carries TRBV28 and TRBJ1-2; no reliable D call. The CDR3 has 13 residues. The ends were cut back, 3 bases at V and 8 bases at J, with 13 bases in the middle. Germline loops: CDR1 MDHEN, CDR2 SYDVKM. The CDR3 region is CASSFSRPLGYTF. CDR3 bases: TGTGCCAGCAGTTTTTCCAGGCCCCTGGGCTACACCTTC.

The chain combines TRBV7-8 with TRBJ2-3; D uncertain. This CDR3 is built from 13 residues. V lost 1 base, J lost 3 bases, and 5 bases lay in between. From germline, CDR1 is SGHVS and CDR2 FQNEAQ. For the CDR3, the DNA is TGTGCCAGCAGCTTAGATCGGACAGATACGCAGTATTTT. Translating it yields CASSLDRTDTQYF.

V gene TRBV10-3 combines with J gene TRBJ2-1, with TRBD1 identical over 10 bases. Germline V gene lookup returns CDR1 ENHRY and CDR2 SYGVKD. The CDR3 is made up of 20 amino acids. Losses at the gene ends were 5 bases for V and 8 bases for J; bases not matched to a gene: 24. This CDR3 reads CAISNRATGGKVGGYHEQFF. In DNA, the CDR3 is TGTGCCATCAGTAATAGGGCGACAGGGGGCAAAGTAGGAGGTTACCATGAGCAGTTCTTC.

V usage is TRBV27 and J usage is TRBJ2-1; 7 nucleotides align to TRBD2. Unmatched junction bases numbered 16, after V lost 5 bases and J lost 0 bases. The germline V gene has CDR1 MNHEY and CDR2 SMNVEV (reference sequence). This CDR3 region has 19 residues. CDR3 nucleotide sequence: TGTGCCAGCAGTGGGGGAGGTGTAGCGGGTCGTAGCTCCTACAATGAGCAGTTCTTC. It yields the protein CASSGGGVAGRSSYNEQFF.

V usage is TRBV19 and J usage is TRBJ2-2; D may be TRBD2 (5 bases). Deletions cut 4 bases from V and 0 bases from J, with 18 bases between. The germline V gene encodes CDR1 LNHDA and CDR2 SQIVND (reference sequence). This CDR3 has 18 residues. CDR3: CASSNTPRTGSNTGELFF. The CDR3 bases are TGTGCCAGTAGTAACACCCCCAGGACGGGATCGAACACCGGGGAGCTGTTTTTT.

The chain carries TRBV18 and TRBJ1-2; 7 positions match TRBD1. CDR1 and CDR2 (germline): KGHSH, LQKENI. The CDR3 runs 17 residues. The ends lost 3 bases at V and 3 bases at J; junction bases unmatched: 13. CDR3 amino acids: CASSPARTGGGDYGYTF. The CDR3 nucleotides read TGTGCCAGCTCACCCGCACGGACAGGCGGAGGAGACTATGGCTACACCTTC.

The count of this clone is one. The V call is TRBV10-3, the J call TRBJ2-7; 10 bases are a match to TRBD2. This CDR3 region has 16 residues. V was pared by 6 bases and J by 6 bases, with 14 bases of the junction left unmatched. Germline CDR1 reads ENHRY; CDR2 reads SYGVKD. The CDR3 nucleotides read TGTGCCATCAGGGCAAACCTCCTAGCGGGAGTTTCCGAGCAGTACTTC. It specifies CAIRANLLAGVSEQYF.

The chain links TRBV2 to TRBJ2-1; possible D gene TRBD2, 6 bases. The CDR3 is 12 amino acids. V lost 8 bases and J lost 14, with 19 bases in between. Germline assignment: CDR1 SNHLY and CDR2 FYNNEI. CDR3 DNA: TGTGCCAGCGGTAATGGCGGGATGGAGGAGTTCTTC. Encoded protein: CASGNGGMEEFF.

The V gene is TRBV27, the J gene TRBJ1-2, with 9 bases identical to TRBD1. The germline gives CDR1 MNHEY, CDR2 SMNVEV (reference sequence). Trimming cost V 3 bases and J 9 bases; bases outside gene matches: 11. The CDR3 is 15 amino acids. CDR3 in DNA: TGTGCCAGCAGTTTTTTTGGGGACAGGGTGGTAAGCTACACCTTC. Translated: CASSFFGDRVVSYTF.

The chain couples TRBV27 to TRBJ2-3; TRBD1 aligns across 11 bases. The CDR3 covers 18 residues. The V gene end was trimmed by 6 bases and the J gene end by 2 bases; junction bases not matched to a gene: 13. Per the germline V gene, CDR1 is MNHEY and CDR2 is SMNVEV (reference sequence). The CDR3 DNA reads TGTGCCAGCAGAGAACCGGGACAGGGGGTTCTCTTCACAGATACGCAGTATTTT. Translated: CASREPGQGVLFTDTQYF.

In this sample, this clone turned up once. This chain links TRBV25-1 with TRBJ2-3; the D is unclear. This CDR3 has 14 amino acids. Per the germline V gene, CDR1 is MGHDK and CDR2 is SYGVNS. V was cut by 10 bases and J by 2 bases, with 16 bases left in between. CDR3 nucleotide sequence: TGTGCCACCCAAGAGACTTCCTCCACAGATACGCAGTATTTT. Amino acid sequence: CATQETSSTDTQYF.

The genes are TRBV19 and TRBJ2-6, with a weak D call TRBD2 (5 bases). Trimming removed 3 bases at V and 4 bases at J, with 10 bases between. The V gene's germline CDR1 is LNHDA and CDR2 SQIVND (reference sequence). The CDR3 extends over 15 amino acids. The CDR3 reads CASSIEGEGANVLTF. CDR3 DNA sequence: TGTGCCAGTAGTATCGAGGGAGAAGGGGCCAACGTCCTGACTTTC.

The chain has TRBV6-5 and TRBJ2-7; D unresolved. Germline lookup yields CDR1 MNHEY and CDR2 SVGAGI. The CDR3 consists of 13 residues. Trimming stripped 2 bases from V and 0 bases from J, with 5 bases between. The CDR3 reads CASSYGGSYEQYF. The CDR3 bases are TGTGCCAGCAGTTACGGCGGCTCCTACGAGCAGTACTTC.

The chain joins TRBV28 to TRBJ2-1, with 7 bases lining up with TRBD2. The CDR3 length is 15 residues. Germline lookup yields CDR1 MDHEN and CDR2 SYDVKM. With 6 bases clipped from V and 7 bases from J, the junction kept 12 bases outside the gene matches. CDR3 sequence: CASSPGGSVGNEQFF. The DNA of the CDR3 is TGTGCCAGCAGCCCCGGCGGGAGCGTTGGGAATGAGCAGTTCTTC.